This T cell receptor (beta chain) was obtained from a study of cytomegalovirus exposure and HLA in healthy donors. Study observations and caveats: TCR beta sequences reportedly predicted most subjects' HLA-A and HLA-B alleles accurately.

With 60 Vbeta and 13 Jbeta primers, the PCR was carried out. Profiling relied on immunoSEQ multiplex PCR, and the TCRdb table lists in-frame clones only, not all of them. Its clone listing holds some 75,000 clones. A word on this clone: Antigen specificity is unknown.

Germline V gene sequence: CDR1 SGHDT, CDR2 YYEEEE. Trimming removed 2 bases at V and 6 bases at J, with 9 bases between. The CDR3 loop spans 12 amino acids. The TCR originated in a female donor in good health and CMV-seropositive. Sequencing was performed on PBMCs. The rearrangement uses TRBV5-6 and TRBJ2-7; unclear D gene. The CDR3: CASSLGATEQYF. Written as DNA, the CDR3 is TGTGCCAGCAGCTTAGGAGCAACCGAGCAGTACTTC.